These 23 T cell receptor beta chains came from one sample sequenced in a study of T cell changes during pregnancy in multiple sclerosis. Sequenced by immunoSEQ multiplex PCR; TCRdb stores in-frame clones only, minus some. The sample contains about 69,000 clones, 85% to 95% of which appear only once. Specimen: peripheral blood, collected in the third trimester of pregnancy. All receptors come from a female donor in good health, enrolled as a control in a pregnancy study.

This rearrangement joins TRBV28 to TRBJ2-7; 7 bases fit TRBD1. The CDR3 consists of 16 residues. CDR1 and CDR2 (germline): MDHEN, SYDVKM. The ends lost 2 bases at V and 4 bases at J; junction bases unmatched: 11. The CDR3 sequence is CASSLRAQGVGYEQYF. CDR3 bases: TGTGCCAGCAGTTTAAGAGCGCAGGGGGTGGGATACGAGCAGTACTTC.

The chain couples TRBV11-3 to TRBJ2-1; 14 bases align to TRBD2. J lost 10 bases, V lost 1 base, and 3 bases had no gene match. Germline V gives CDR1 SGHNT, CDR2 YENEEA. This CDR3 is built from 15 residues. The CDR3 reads CASSLVGTSGSEQFF. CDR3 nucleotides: TGTGCCAGCAGCTTAGTCGGGACTAGCGGGAGCGAGCAGTTCTTC.

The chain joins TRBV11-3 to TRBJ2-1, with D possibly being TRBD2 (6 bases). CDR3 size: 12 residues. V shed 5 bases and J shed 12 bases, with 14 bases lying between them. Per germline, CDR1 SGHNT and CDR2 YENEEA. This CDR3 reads CASSQPSGGQFF. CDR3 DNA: TGTGCCAGCAGCCAACCGTCCGGGGGGCAGTTCTTC.

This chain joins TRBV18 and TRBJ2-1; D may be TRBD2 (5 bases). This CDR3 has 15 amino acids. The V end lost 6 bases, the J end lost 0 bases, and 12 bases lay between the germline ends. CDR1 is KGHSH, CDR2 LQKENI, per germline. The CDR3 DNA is TGTGCCAGCTCCCGGAGGAGCAGCTCCTACAATGAGCAGTTCTTC. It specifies CASSRRSSSYNEQFF.

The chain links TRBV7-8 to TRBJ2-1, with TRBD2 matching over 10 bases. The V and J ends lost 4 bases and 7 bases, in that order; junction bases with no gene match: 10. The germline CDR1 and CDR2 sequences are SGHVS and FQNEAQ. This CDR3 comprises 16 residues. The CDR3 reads CASSYWTGTSVNEQFF. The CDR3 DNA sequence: TGTGCCAGCAGCTATTGGACCGGGACTAGCGTGAATGAGCAGTTCTTC.

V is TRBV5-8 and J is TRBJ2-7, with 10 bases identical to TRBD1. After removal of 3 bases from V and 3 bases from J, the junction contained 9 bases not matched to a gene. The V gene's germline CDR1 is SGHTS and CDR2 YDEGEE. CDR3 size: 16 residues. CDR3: CASSSVLGTGDYEQYF. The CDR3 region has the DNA TGTGCCAGCAGCTCGGTTTTGGGGACAGGGGACTACGAGCAGTACTTC.

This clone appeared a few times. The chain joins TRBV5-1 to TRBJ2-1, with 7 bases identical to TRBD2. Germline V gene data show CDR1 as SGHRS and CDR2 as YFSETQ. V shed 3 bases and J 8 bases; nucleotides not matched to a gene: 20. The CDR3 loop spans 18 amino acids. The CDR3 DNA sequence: TGCGCCAGCAGCTCTGGATTTGCGTGGGAGGGCAATGAAGATGAGCAGTTCTTC. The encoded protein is CASSSGFAWEGNEDEQFF.

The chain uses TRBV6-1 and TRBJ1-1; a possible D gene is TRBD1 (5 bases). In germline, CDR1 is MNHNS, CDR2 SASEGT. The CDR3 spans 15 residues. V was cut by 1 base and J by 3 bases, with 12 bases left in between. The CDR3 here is CASSEDYRRHTEAFF. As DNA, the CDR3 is TGTGCCAGCAGTGAAGATTACAGGAGACACACTGAAGCTTTCTTT.

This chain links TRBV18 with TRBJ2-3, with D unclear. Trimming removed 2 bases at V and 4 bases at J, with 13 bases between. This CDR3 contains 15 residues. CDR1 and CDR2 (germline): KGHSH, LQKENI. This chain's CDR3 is CASSPEFGGPDTQYF. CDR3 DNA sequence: TGTGCCAGCTCACCAGAGTTTGGCGGCCCAGATACGCAGTATTTT.

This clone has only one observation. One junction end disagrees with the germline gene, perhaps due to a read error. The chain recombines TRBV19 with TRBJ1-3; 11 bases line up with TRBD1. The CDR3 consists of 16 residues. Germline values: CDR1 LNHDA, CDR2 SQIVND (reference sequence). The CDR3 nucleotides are TGTGCCAGTAGTTACGGGACAGGGGGACGTGGAGACACCATATATTTT. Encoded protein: CASSYGTGGRGDTIYF. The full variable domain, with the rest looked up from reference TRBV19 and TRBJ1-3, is DGGITQSPKYLFRKEGQNVTLSCEQNLNHDAMYWYRQDPGQGLRLIYYSQIVNDFQKGDIAEGYSVSREKKESFPLTVTSAQKNPTAFYLCASSYGTGGRGDTIYFGEGSWLTVV.

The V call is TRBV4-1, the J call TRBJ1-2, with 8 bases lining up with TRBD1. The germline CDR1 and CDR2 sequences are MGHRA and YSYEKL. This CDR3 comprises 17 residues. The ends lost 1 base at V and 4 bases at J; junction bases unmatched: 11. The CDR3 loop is CASSQGPLDRAGYGYTF. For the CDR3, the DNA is TGCGCCAGCAGCCAAGGCCCCCTGGACAGGGCAGGCTATGGCTACACCTTC.

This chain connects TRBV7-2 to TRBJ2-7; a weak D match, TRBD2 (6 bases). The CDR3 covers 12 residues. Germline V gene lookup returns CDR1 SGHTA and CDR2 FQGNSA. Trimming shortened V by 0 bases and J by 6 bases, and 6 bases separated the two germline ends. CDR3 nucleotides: TGTGCCAGCAGCTTAGCCGGGAGCGAGCAGTACTTC. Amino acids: CASSLAGSEQYF.

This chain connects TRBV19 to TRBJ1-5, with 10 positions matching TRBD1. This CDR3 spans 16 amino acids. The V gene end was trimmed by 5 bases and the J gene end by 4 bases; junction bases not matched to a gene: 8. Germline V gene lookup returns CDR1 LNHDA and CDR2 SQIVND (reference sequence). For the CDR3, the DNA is TGTGCCAGTAGTGCCCACCTGGACAGGGGGAATCAGCCCCAGCATTTT. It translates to CASSAHLDRGNQPQHF.

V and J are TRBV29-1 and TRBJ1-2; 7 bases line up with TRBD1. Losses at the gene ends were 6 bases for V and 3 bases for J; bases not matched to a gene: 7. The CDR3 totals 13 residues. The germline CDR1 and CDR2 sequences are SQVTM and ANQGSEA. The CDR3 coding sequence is TGCAGCGTAGGACAGGCTAACCACTATGGCTACACCTTC. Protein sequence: CSVGQANHYGYTF.

Here the CDR3 reads CASSDQGASEKLFF. Written as DNA, the CDR3 is TGTGCCAGCAGTGATCAGGGGGCGTCCGAAAAACTGTTTTTT. V gene TRBV6-1 combines with J gene TRBJ1-4; 8 bases map to TRBD1. The CDR3 runs 14 residues. V lost 3 bases to trimming and J lost 8 bases; unmatched junction nucleotides: 5. Germline V gene sequence: CDR1 MNHNS, CDR2 SASEGT.

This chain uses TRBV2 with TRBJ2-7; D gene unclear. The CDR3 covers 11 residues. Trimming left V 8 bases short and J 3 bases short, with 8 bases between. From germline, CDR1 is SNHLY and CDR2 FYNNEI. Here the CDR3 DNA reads TGTGCCAGCCATACGGGCTACGAGCAGTACTTC. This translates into CASHTGYEQYF. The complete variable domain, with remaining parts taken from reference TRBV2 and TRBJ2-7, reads EPEVTQTPSHQVTQMGQEVILRCVPISNHLYFYWYRQILGQKVEFLVSFYNNEISEKSEIFDDQFSVERPDGSNFTLKIRSTKLEDSAMYFCASHTGYEQYFGPGTRLTVT.

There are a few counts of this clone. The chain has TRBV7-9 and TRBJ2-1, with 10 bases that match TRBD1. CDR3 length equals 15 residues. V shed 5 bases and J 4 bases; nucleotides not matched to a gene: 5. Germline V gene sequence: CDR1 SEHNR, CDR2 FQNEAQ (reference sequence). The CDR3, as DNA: TGTGCCAGCAGCATGACAGGGGGCCATTACAATGAGCAGTTCTTC. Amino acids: CASSMTGGHYNEQFF.

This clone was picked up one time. The CDR3 reads CASSVGESSYEQYF. CDR3 bases: TGTGCCAGCAGCGTAGGAGAGAGCTCCTACGAGCAGTACTTC. The V call is TRBV9, the J call TRBJ2-7, with D hard to call. There are 14 residues in the CDR3. With 0 bases removed from V and 0 bases from J, the gap between germline ends came to 7 bases. Germline CDR1 SGDLS, CDR2 YYNGEE.

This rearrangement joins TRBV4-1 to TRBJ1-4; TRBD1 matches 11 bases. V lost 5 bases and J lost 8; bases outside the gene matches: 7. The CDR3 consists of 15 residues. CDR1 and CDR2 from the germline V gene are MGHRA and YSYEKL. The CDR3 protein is CASSKPGQGGEKLFF. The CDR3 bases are TGCGCCAGCAGCAAACCGGGACAGGGGGGGGAAAAACTGTTTTTT.

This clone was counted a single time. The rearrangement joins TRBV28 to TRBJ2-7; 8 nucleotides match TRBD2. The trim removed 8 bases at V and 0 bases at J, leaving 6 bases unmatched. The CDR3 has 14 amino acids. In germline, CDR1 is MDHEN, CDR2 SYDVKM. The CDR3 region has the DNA TGTGCCAGCTTGCCGGGACTAGGCTCCTACGAGCAGTACTTC. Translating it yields CASLPGLGSYEQYF.

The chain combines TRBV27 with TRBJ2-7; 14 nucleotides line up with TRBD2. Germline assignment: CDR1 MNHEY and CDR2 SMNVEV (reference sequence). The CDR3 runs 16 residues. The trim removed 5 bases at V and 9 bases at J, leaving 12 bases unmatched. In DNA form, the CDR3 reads TGTGCCAGCAGTCTTAGACTAGCGGGAGGGCATGGGGGGCAGTACTTC. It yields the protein CASSLRLAGGHGGQYF.

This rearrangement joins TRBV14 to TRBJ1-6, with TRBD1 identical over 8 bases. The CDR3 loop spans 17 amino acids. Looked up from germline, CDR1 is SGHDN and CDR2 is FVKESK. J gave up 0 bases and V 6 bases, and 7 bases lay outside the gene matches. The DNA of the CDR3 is TGTGCCAGCAGTGGACAGGGACCGAGCTCCTATAATTCACCCCTCCACTTT. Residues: CASSGQGPSSYNSPLHF.

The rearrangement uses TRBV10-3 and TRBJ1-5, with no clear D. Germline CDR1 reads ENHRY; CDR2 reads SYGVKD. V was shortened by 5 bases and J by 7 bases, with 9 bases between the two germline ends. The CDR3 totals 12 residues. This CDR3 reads CAISSGNQPQHF. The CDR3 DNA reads TGTGCCATCAGTTCGGGGAACCAGCCCCAGCATTTT.